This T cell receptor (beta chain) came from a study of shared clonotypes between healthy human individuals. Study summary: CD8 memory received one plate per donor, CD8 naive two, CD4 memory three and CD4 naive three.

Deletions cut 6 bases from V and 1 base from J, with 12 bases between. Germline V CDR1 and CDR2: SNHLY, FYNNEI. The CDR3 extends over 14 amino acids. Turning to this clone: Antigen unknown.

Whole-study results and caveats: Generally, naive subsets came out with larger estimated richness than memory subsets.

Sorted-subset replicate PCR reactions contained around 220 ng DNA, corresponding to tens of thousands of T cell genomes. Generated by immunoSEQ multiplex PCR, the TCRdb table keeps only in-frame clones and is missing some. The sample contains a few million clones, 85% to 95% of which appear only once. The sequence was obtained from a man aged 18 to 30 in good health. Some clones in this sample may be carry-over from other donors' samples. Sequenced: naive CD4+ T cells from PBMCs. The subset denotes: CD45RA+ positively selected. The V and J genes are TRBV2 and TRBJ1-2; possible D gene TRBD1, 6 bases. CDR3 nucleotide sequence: TGTGCCAGCAGGGAGGGGGGAAGTAACTATGGCTACACCTTC. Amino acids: CASREGGSNYGYTF.